This T cell receptor (beta chain) was sequenced during a study of shared clonotypes between healthy human individuals. The protocol was immunoSEQ multiplex PCR, while the TCRdb copy is restricted to in-frame clones and leaves out a portion. The sample shows over a million clones, about 96% of them seen only once. Losses at the gene ends were 2 bases for V and 4 bases for J; bases not matched to a gene: 5. There are 15 residues in the CDR3. Germline loops: CDR1 MNHNY, CDR2 SVGAGI (reference sequence). The rearrangement links TRBV6-6 to TRBJ2-3; 8 nucleotides agree with TRBD2. Sequencing was performed on naive CD4+ T cells sorted from blood. Subset reported: CD45RA+ positively selected. The source of this sequence is a young man in good health. This chain's CDR3 is CASSYAGGSPDTQYF. CDR3 nucleotide sequence: TGTGCCAGCAGTTACGCGGGGGGCTCCCCAGATACGCAGTATTTT.